This TCR beta chain was found in a study of T cells in Graves' hyperthyroidism and ophthalmopathy (dated by TCRdb to the late 2010s). About the full investigation: Peripheral blood was sampled at the time of initial diagnosis, prior to any treatment. To identify TCR V-J signatures that set the groups apart, the researchers used a discovery cohort of more than 95 patients, made up of 43 with Graves' ophthalmopathy and some 55 with stable Graves' hyperthyroidism. The study also compared thyroid tissue and blood T-cell repertoires from 6 or 7 Graves' hyperthyroidism patients. After sampling, hyperthyroidism patients received methimazole starting at 30 mg daily, and ophthalmopathy patients received high-dose intravenous methylprednisolone. Whether ophthalmopathy could be predicted prospectively was tested in an independent validation cohort made up of 18 to 20 hyperthyroidism patients plus 17 patients who later progressed to ophthalmopathy. TCR Vbeta CDR3 sequencing of some 140 peripheral blood samples (about 45 ophthalmopathy, some 75 hyperthyroidism and 17 progressor patients) is reported in the paper. The roughly 91 discovery patients were randomly divided into training and test sets at a 7:3 ratio. Beyond this particular receptor, the publication reports: Most expanded thyroid clonotypes (frequency above 0.001) were also found in blood, which suggests that blood repertoires may mirror thyroid immune responses. Sample size was not statistically predetermined, and investigators were not blinded to group allocation. In cross-validation, a model built on a 13 V-J signature told ophthalmopathy apart from stable hyperthyroidism with just under 90% sensitivity and about 81% specificity, and in testing the same model reached 80%/75%. In validation, progression to ophthalmopathy was predicted by the model with 65% to 71% sensitivity and roughly 76% specificity, a median of approximately 7.1 months before onset.

Amplification of TCR beta CDR3 regions was carried out from RNA transcripts. For the first round of RT-PCR on the TCR CDR3, the HTBI primer set was used together with the Qiagen OneStep RT-PCR kit. The libraries were constructed in a second round of multiplex PCR and then size-selected and purified. Libraries were sequenced paired-end with 100 bp reads on an Illumina HiSeq2000. On the authors' methods: SOAPnuke was used to process the raw data, with reads discarded if the reads contained adapters or uncalled bases, had a mean Phred below 15, or lacked an exact constant-primer or identifier match. COPE v1.2.5 was used to merge the high-quality paired reads, and each unique nucleotide sequence was defined as a clonotype. MiTCR v1.1 was used to align clonotypes to the IMGT TRBV, TRBD and TRBJ reference segments. Only V-J combinations with frequency above 0.0001, covering about 99% of repertoires, were analysed. A TCS score was defined as the ratio between F50 (clonal expansion) and ExV (chaos), using BLOSUM62-based TCRdist between CDR3 peptides within each V-J. Welch's t-statistics and random forest reduced roughly 530 V-J features to some 14, which were used in a naive Bayes classifier (R e1071). Thyroid-blood repertoire similarity was quantified with the Morisita-Horn index. TCRdb cleaned the public reads at Q25 with fastp, built clones with MiXCR and kept in-frame beta chains. Every distinct CDR3 protein forms one entry, paired with its most common genes and DNA. V and J calls and clone size were set by TCRdb, not the authors. The sample yields hundreds of thousands of distinct CDR3 sequences; roughly 14% were counted once. The ten largest clones capture 4.3% of the sample.

In the ophthalmopathy patients, disease was moderately to severely active, with a Clinical Activity Score of 3 or more, a NOSPECS grade of 4 or more, and a duration of less than 3 months. Exclusion was applied to patients with uncontrolled infections, other autoimmune diseases, pregnancy or lactation. Diagnoses relied on clinical symptoms, serum thyroxine and TRAb, thyroid ultrasound and orbital computed tomography. Ficoll-Paque density gradient centrifugation was used to isolate PBMCs from about 9 ml of fresh peripheral blood. Trizol reagent was used to extract total RNA, and RNA quality was then checked on an Agilent 2100 Bioanalyzer. This clonotype was recorded at least ten times. Its antigen is still unknown. No much larger clone is present one base from it, and per-base qualities are unavailable. V is trimmed back by 7 bases and J by 2 bases, and the junction contains 7 bases that no gene match accounts for. The CDR3 runs 14 residues from the cysteine to the phenylalanine. The CDR3 DNA has 42 bases and is translated from base 1. Looking up the germline V gene yields CDR1 SQVTM and CDR2 ANQGSEA.

The rearrangement joined TRBV29-1 to TRBJ2-5; a stretch of 10 junction bases matches TRBD1. The source is a woman aged 40 to 50 with Graves' ophthalmopathy. The specimen sequenced was blood. The CDR3 is CSAPGQGSQETQYF. The nucleotides are TGCAGCGCCCCGGGACAGGGGTCGCAAGAGACCCAGTACTTC.